The 27 T cell receptor beta chains below come from one sample, sequenced in a study of blood T cell repertoires in COVID-19. Here immunoSEQ multiplex PCR was the method, and the copy in TCRdb shows in-frame clones only, minus some. Of approximately 160,000 clones listed, 85% to 95% were seen once; the top ten hold around 2%. Sample: peripheral blood. These receptors were taken from an older woman with COVID-19, enrolled during active disease.

The chain links TRBV30 to TRBJ1-1; TRBD1 is a possible D gene (5 bases). There are 13 residues in the CDR3. Per the germline V gene, CDR1 is GTSNPN and CDR2 is SVGIG (reference sequence). Trimming stripped 3 bases from V and 3 bases from J, with 11 bases between. The CDR3 nucleotides are TGTGCCTGGAGGCACCGGGGGGACACTGAAGCTTTCTTT. Translation gives CAWRHRGDTEAFF.

The chain joins TRBV6-6 to TRBJ1-6; D might be TRBD1 (6 bases). The CDR3 sequence is 15 residues long. Germline assignment: CDR1 MNHNY and CDR2 SVGAGI (reference sequence). V lost 5 bases and J lost 14, with 22 bases in between. In DNA, the CDR3 is TGTGCCAGCAGTAAACGGGACACTCATGGGATAGCCCTCCACTTT. It encodes CASSKRDTHGIALHF.

The chain has TRBV7-9 and TRBJ1-2; D ambiguous. Looked up from germline, CDR1 is SEHNR and CDR2 is FQNEAQ (reference sequence). V lost 1 base and J 5 bases, leaving 8 bases between the germline ends. The CDR3 covers 13 residues. The CDR3 DNA follows: TGTGCCAGCAGCTTAGAACCTGCGTATGGCTACACCTTC. Translation gives CASSLEPAYGYTF.

The chain couples TRBV6-2 or TRBV6-3 to TRBJ1-5, with D unresolved. The CDR3 is made up of 12 amino acids. Germline lookup yields CDR1 MNHEY and CDR2 SVGEGT. Trimming removed 4 bases from V and 9 bases from J, with 10 bases in between. CDR3: CASSFLVRPQHF. As DNA, the CDR3 is TGTGCCAGCAGTTTCTTAGTTCGGCCCCAGCATTTT.

The chain links TRBV11-2 to TRBJ2-7; a possible D gene is TRBD1 (5 bases). Germline values: CDR1 SGHAT, CDR2 FQNNGV. The CDR3 sequence is 14 residues long. Trimming took 3 bases from V and 3 from J, leaving 12 bases between them. CDR3 nucleotides: TGTGCCAGCAGCTTGTCGCAGGGTGGCTACGAGCAGTACTTC. Translation: CASSLSQGGYEQYF.

This chain links TRBV9 with TRBJ1-2; 8 nucleotides agree with TRBD1. The V segment lost 0 bases and the J segment 5 bases; nucleotides outside the gene matches: 18. Looked up from germline, CDR1 is SGDLS and CDR2 is YYNGEE. This CDR3 is 19 amino acids long. In nucleotides, the CDR3 is TGTGCCAGCAGCGTAGAGGTTGGGCAGGGGGCCCTCCTGTCTTATGGCTACACCTTC. Its translation: CASSVEVGQGALLSYGYTF. Using reference TRBV9 and TRBJ1-2 for the parts outside the CDR3, the full variable domain is DSGVTQTPKHLITATGQRVTLRCSPRSGDLSVYWYQQSLDQGLQFLIQYYNGEERAKGNILERFSAQQFPDLHSELNLSSLELGDSALYFCASSVEVGQGALLSYGYTFGSGTRLTVV.

The rearrangement links TRBV12-3 or TRBV12-4 to TRBJ1-5, with a tentative D call TRBD1 (5 bases). There are 13 residues in the CDR3. V was clipped by 6 bases and J by 7 bases, with 13 bases between them. DNA for the CDR3: TGTGCCAGCAGCCCAGGGAGGTTACAGCCCCAGCATTTT. It specifies CASSPGRLQPQHF.

The chain has TRBV5-1 and TRBJ1-1, with D perhaps TRBD1 (5 bases). Germline V gene data show CDR1 as SGHRS and CDR2 as YFSETQ. The CDR3 has 15 amino acids. Trimming removed 7 bases from V and 4 bases from J, with 20 bases in between. CDR3 region: CASGGGAMKATEAFF. The CDR3 DNA reads as TGCGCCAGCGGGGGGGGAGCCATGAAGGCCACTGAAGCTTTCTTT.

The V and J genes are TRBV18 and TRBJ1-3; possibly TRBD1 for D (5 bases). From germline, CDR1 is KGHSH and CDR2 LQKENI. The V end lost 2 bases, the J end lost 1 base, and 18 bases lay between the germline ends. This CDR3 region has 18 residues. This CDR3 is CASSPGANSYTSGNTIYF. The CDR3, as DNA: TGTGCCAGCTCACCAGGGGCCAATTCTTATACTTCTGGAAACACCATATATTTT.

V is TRBV6-5 and J is TRBJ1-2; possibly TRBD1 for D (5 bases). The V end was cut by 7 bases, the J end by 3 bases, with 15 bases between. The germline gives CDR1 MNHEY, CDR2 SVGAGI. This CDR3 region has 14 residues. The CDR3 DNA reads as TGTGCCAGCACGAAATCAGGGCTGTACTATGGCTACACCTTC. Amino acid sequence: CASTKSGLYYGYTF.

CDR3 in amino acids: CASLNQGAPSTDTQYF. Written as DNA, the CDR3 is TGTGCCAGCCTCAACCAGGGGGCCCCTAGCACAGATACGCAGTATTTT. This chain connects TRBV2 to TRBJ2-3; TRBD1 matches at 8 bases. CDR1 is SNHLY, CDR2 FYNNEI, per germline. J was trimmed by 0 bases and V by 8 bases; bases with no gene match: 10. The CDR3 runs 16 residues.

The sample holds one count of this clone. The CDR3 sequence is CASSWGAQGAYEQYF. The CDR3, as DNA: TGCGCCAGCAGCTGGGGCGCACAGGGGGCCTACGAGCAGTACTTC. V and J are TRBV5-1 and TRBJ2-7; 8 positions agree with TRBD1. This CDR3 region has 15 residues. From germline, CDR1 is SGHRS and CDR2 YFSETQ. V lost 3 bases to trimming and J lost 2 bases; unmatched junction nucleotides: 7.

J is TRBJ1-2 and V is TRBV6-5; 7 bases fit TRBD1. Germline trimming cut 6 bases from V and 5 bases from J; bases unmatched to any gene: 12. This CDR3 contains 15 residues. Per the germline V gene, CDR1 is MNHEY and CDR2 is SVGAGI. The chain's CDR3 is CASRTVNRGWYGYTF. The CDR3 DNA follows: TGTGCCAGCAGAACAGTAAACAGGGGTTGGTATGGCTACACCTTC.

The genes are TRBV19 and TRBJ1-5; TRBD1 matches 11 bases. Per germline, CDR1 LNHDA and CDR2 SQIVND (reference sequence). V lost 6 bases, J lost 8 bases, and 9 bases stayed unmatched. The CDR3 length is 15 residues. The CDR3 DNA reads as TGTGCCAGTAGAGGGGAGGACAGGGGGCGTGAGCCCCAGCATTTT. Amino acids: CASRGEDRGREPQHF.

V usage is TRBV7-2 and J usage is TRBJ1-1; D gene unclear. Germline loops: CDR1 SGHTA, CDR2 FQGNSA. The CDR3 spans 15 residues. Trimming pared 1 base from V and 0 bases from J, leaving 9 bases between. In nucleotides, the CDR3 is TGTGCCAGCAGCTTAGGGGCAGTTATGAACACTGAAGCTTTCTTT. This translates into CASSLGAVMNTEAFF.

The chain recombines TRBV4-3 with TRBJ1-5; D is possibly TRBD1 (5 bases). CDR3 length: 16 residues. Germline-derived CDR1 and CDR2 are LGHNA and YSLEER. The V end lost 0 bases, the J end lost 5 bases, and 14 bases lay between the germline ends. The CDR3 sequence is CASSQDRGSLYQPQHF. The DNA for the CDR3 is TGCGCCAGCAGCCAAGATCGGGGGAGCTTATATCAGCCCCAGCATTTT.

This sequence joins TRBV3-1 (or the pseudogene TRBV3-2) and TRBJ1-1; D remains ambiguous. V lost 8 bases and J 1 base, leaving 11 bases between the germline ends. The CDR3 runs 13 residues. Looked up from germline, CDR1 is LGHDT and CDR2 is YNNKEL (reference sequence). The CDR3 reads CASGPDKNTEAFF. CDR3 nucleotides: TGTGCCAGCGGTCCCGACAAGAACACTGAAGCTTTCTTT.

This chain uses TRBV3-1 (or the pseudogene TRBV3-2) with TRBJ2-3, with D perhaps matching TRBD2 (5 bases). The CDR3 sequence is 16 residues long. Germline V gives CDR1 LGHDT, CDR2 YNNKEL (reference sequence). The V end lost 4 bases, the J end lost 1 base, and 15 bases lay between the germline ends. This CDR3 reads CASSPPTRRRTDTQYF. Written as DNA, the CDR3 is TGTGCCAGCAGCCCTCCTACAAGGAGGCGCACAGATACGCAGTATTTT.

This chain links TRBV29-1 with TRBJ1-3; no reliable D call. The CDR3 is 14 amino acids. Germline V gene data show CDR1 as SQVTM and CDR2 as ANQGSEA. V was cut by 1 base and J by 2 bases, with 9 bases left in between. The CDR3 DNA sequence: TGCAGCGTTGAAGGAGGAGGGCCTGGAAACACCATATATTTT. This gives the protein CSVEGGGPGNTIYF.

The rearrangement uses TRBV19 and TRBJ1-2; TRBD1 matches at 7 bases. CDR1 is LNHDA, CDR2 SQIVND, per germline (reference sequence). The CDR3 contains 15 residues. J was trimmed by 6 bases and V by 3 bases; bases with no gene match: 10. For the CDR3, the DNA is TGTGCCAGTAGTATGCCCACAGGGGTGGGGCATGGCTACACCTTC. Its protein is CASSMPTGVGHGYTF.

This clone was seen just once. The chain employs TRBV5-6 and TRBJ2-1, with TRBD2 matching 9 bases. The CDR3 covers 19 residues. The ends lost 4 bases at V and 0 bases at J; junction bases unmatched: 14. Germline V CDR1 and CDR2: SGHDT, YYEEEE. The CDR3 sequence: CASSLPGLAAKSSYNEQFF. CDR3 DNA: TGTGCCAGCAGCCTACCGGGACTAGCCGCCAAGAGCTCCTACAATGAGCAGTTCTTC.

This clone was seen a single time. The chain couples TRBV13 to TRBJ2-7; 7 bases agree with TRBD1. This CDR3 has 14 residues. J gave up 2 bases and V 5 bases, and 6 bases lay outside the gene matches. CDR1 is PRHDT and CDR2 is FYEKMQ in the germline V gene (reference sequence). The CDR3 DNA reads TGTGCCAGCAGCCCGTCCGGGACAGCCTACGAGCAGTACTTC. Protein: CASSPSGTAYEQYF.

This rearrangement joins TRBV2 to TRBJ2-7, with 9 bases identical to TRBD1. Germline V CDR1 and CDR2: SNHLY, FYNNEI. The junction had 10 bases not matched to a gene; V was cut back by 4 bases and J by 3 bases. This CDR3 contains 16 residues. CDR3 protein: CASSGDRERLDYEQYF. The CDR3 coding sequence is TGTGCCAGCAGTGGGGACAGGGAGAGGCTGGACTACGAGCAGTACTTC.

This sequence joins TRBV18 and TRBJ2-1; D call uncertain. The CDR3 has 16 amino acids. In germline, CDR1 is KGHSH, CDR2 LQKENI. Trimming shortened V by 2 bases and J by 5 bases, and 16 bases separated the two germline ends. For the CDR3, the DNA is TGTGCCAGCTCACCATGGGCCCCAGGATCAGACAATGAGCAGTTCTTC. Its translation is CASSPWAPGSDNEQFF.

This clone was seen a single time. The rearrangement uses TRBV12-5 and TRBJ2-1; 9 bases match TRBD1. This CDR3 is 13 amino acids long. V lost 5 bases, J lost 10 bases, and 6 bases stayed unmatched. From germline, CDR1 is LGHNT and CDR2 FRNRAP. CDR3 DNA sequence: TGTGCTAGTGGTACCGGACAGGGGTACGAGCAGTTCTTC. Translation gives CASGTGQGYEQFF.

The J gene is TRBJ1-1, the V gene TRBV11-2; weak D call: TRBD1 (6 bases). The germline gives CDR1 SGHAT, CDR2 FQNNGV. The CDR3 sequence is 15 residues long. V shed 2 bases and J shed 4 bases, with 14 bases lying between them. CDR3 sequence: CASSLMRGRGTEAFF. As DNA, the CDR3 is TGTGCCAGCAGCTTAATGAGGGGGAGAGGCACTGAAGCTTTCTTT. The whole variable domain, filled in from reference TRBV11-2 and TRBJ1-1, reads EAGVAQSPRYKIIEKRQSVAFWCNPISGHATLYWYQQILGQGPKLLIQFQNNGVVDDSQLPKDRFSAERLKGVDSTLKIQPAKLEDSAVYLCASSLMRGRGTEAFFGQGTRLTVV.

This chain uses TRBV30 with TRBJ1-2; D might be TRBD1 (5 bases). The CDR3 consists of 13 residues. Between the trimmed V and J ends, which lost 6 bases and 4 bases, there was a span of 15 bases. The germline CDR1 and CDR2 sequences are GTSNPN and SVGIG (reference sequence). The chain's CDR3 is CACTSGPTYGYTF. CDR3 coding DNA: TGTGCCTGTACGTCAGGGCCAACCTATGGCTACACCTTC. The whole variable domain, remainder taken from reference TRBV30 and TRBJ1-2, is SQTIHQWPATLVQPVGSPLSLECTVEGTSNPNLYWYRQAAGRGLQLLFYSVGIGQISSEVPQNLSASRPQDRQFILSSKKLLLSDSGFYLCACTSGPTYGYTFGSGTRLTVV.